This TCR beta chain was recorded in a study of cytomegalovirus exposure and HLA in healthy donors (dated by TCRdb to the late 2010s). Regarding the research as a whole: According to an earlier analysis of a few hundred of the donors, about 179 million T cells yielded 90 million to 130 million unique TCR beta sequences and approximately 280 Gb of sequence data. Because of strong linkage in the cohort, roughly five DR-DQ haplotypes were treated as single units for association and clustering. Alongside the repertoire data, information on donor age, sex, ethnicity and CMV serostatus was compiled. Every discovery cohort repertoire had been produced on one sequencing platform. A later analysis re-examined previously published TCR beta repertoires from hundreds of donors and added high-resolution HLA genotyping to investigate patterns of TCR occurrence. The study profiled the T cell repertoires of 500 to 800 subjects by immunosequencing and related them to cytomegalovirus serostatus. On average, around 200,000 unique TCR beta nucleotide sequences were sequenced per donor among a few hundred genotyped donors of the cohort, with roughly 18% of those sequences being non-productive. Among the roughly 410 genotyped donors, around 81% belonged to the genetic ancestry cluster associated with self-reported Caucasian donors. The aim of the study was to test whether cataloging public T cell receptors could identify signatures of past pathogen exposure. Rather than drawing on any new phenotypic data, the later analysis identified candidate immune exposures from TCR beta sequences and the way those sequences occurred across donors. In a later genetic analysis, genome-wide SNP genotypes for about three fifths of the 666 donors were used, and that subset was treated as a discovery cohort. Besides the first cohort of more than 650 subjects, a separate validation cohort made up of 95 to 150 different subjects was used. Typing coverage varied by locus: roughly 620-640 donors for A, B, C, DRB1 and DQB1; under 550 for DQA1; around 610 for DPA1; 450 to 480 for DPB1. Class I and class II HLA loci were covered by the typing at four-digit resolution. To predict cytomegalovirus infection status, the study brought together high-throughput TCR immunosequencing, statistical association of individual TCRs with disease status, and machine learning. In an earlier analysis of 587 of the donors, high-throughput TCR beta sequencing was used to judge whether each TCR beta V gene segment behaved as functional or pseudogenic. An early release that covered about 640 HLA-typed donors contained approximately 320 gigabases of sequencing data and 75 million to 100 million unique TCR sequences.

The CDR3 runs 19 residues from the cysteine to the phenylalanine. Of all the DNA, just the CDR3 is kept, 57 bases in frame from base 1. The germline V gene yields MDHEN for CDR1 and SYDVKM for CDR2. V loses 3 bases at its end and J loses 0 bases; junction bases beyond the gene matches: 14. To prepare the library, the immunoSEQ multiplex PCR assay was applied. A mixture of 60 forward primers for TCR Vbeta segments and 13 reverse primers for TCR Jbeta segments was used in the multiplex PCR. A multiplex PCR assay on genomic DNA amplified the CDR3 region of rearranged TCR beta genes. The amplified TCR beta libraries were sequenced on the Illumina HiSeq System as 87-base-pair reads. The study's own analysis went as follows. Across the roughly 640 repertoires, a later analysis counted 80 million or so unique TCR beta chains, roughly 11 million of which were shared by at least two donors. Raw reads were error-corrected and collapsed into unique sequences by a nearest-neighbor algorithm in which closely related sequences were merged to remove PCR and sequencing errors. V, D and J gene segments were assigned by aligning CDR3 sequences to IMGT reference sequences. For a sequence to be retained, at least a six-nucleotide match to both a V gene segment and a J gene segment was required. A rearrangement counted as productive if the CDR3 had no stop codons and remained in frame with V and J, and every other rearrangement counted as non-productive. Following IMGT convention, CDR3 was defined as the stretch from the second conserved V-encoded cysteine up to the conserved J-encoded phenylalanine. The earlier analysis of more than 450 of the donors excluded sequences that lacked an unambiguous match to a single V gene segment. In an earlier analysis of approximately 590 of the donors, V segments were called functional above 56.7% productive rearrangements and were called segregating when the between-donor standard deviation exceeded 5%. A statistical classification framework was built for diagnosing cytomegalovirus status from the catalog of TCR beta chain sequences. V and J gene assignment, in a later analysis, came from comparing TCR nucleotide sequences with IMGT/GENE-DB human TR gene sequences. The TCRdist pipeline was used in a later analysis to assign CDR3 sequences and most-parsimonious VDJ recombination scenarios. In a later analysis, every TCR beta chain was defined by the combination of its CDR3 amino acid sequence and its V-gene family, and reads without a unique V-gene family were dropped. To address suspected cross-contamination and a sequencing artifact, a later analysis removed around 590 highly shared, low-generation-probability nucleotide sequences. A later analysis calculated a clonal expansion index for each public chain from normalized within-repertoire ranks of inferred template counts. A later analysis computed generation probabilities with a VDJ recombination model fitted to out-of-frame rearrangements, and checked the results against IGoR. Hypergeometric tests were used in a later analysis to score TCR-TCR, TCR-HLA and TCR-CMV co-occurrence, with a repertoire-size bias correction applied to the TCR pairs. In a later analysis, false discovery rates were estimated by permuting HLA or CMV assignments 20 times. A later analysis grouped co-occurring TCRs with DBSCAN, adding TCRdist sequence similarity when clustering within HLA-allele-positive subsets. For co-occurrence clustering, repertoires with fewer than 30,000 or more than 120,000 public chains were excluded, along with four or five repertoires with anomalous nucleotide sharing. This is the immuneACCESS table as TCRdb keeps it, with only in-frame sequences that have V and J called. A part of the clones is gone; compared with another copy, unresolved V genes explain less than half, and the rest is unexplained. V and J calls and clone size follow that table, whereas D and trimming were derived from the DNA. Counted in this sample were about 94,000 clones; about 62% of them appeared once. In total, the top ten clones hold about 3.8% of the sample.

The study at large found these results: The 87-base-pair reads could not distinguish some IMGT-functional V segments, including TRBV6-2 and TRBV6-3, so those segments were excluded. Strong co-occurrence of HLA alleles, especially DR and DQ, made assigning TCR associations to individual alleles difficult. Compared with equally common non-associated chains, HLA-associated TCR beta chains in a later analysis were more clonally expanded and had lower generation probabilities. CMV serostatus was the only immune exposure information available for the cohort. Most TCR sequences were observed very rarely across donors, whereas some public TCRs were present in many individuals. HLA typing was unavailable for some donors at each locus, so association tests used only the typed subset. A later analysis associated some 17,000 TCR beta sequences with specific HLA alleles at a false discovery rate of 0.05. Linkage disequilibrium might explain the correlated functional status among segregating V segments, but an unknown experimental factor could not be ruled out. V-gene and J-gene trimming of TCR beta chains was associated with a missense DCLRE1C variant in a later genetic analysis, and the association was replicated in an independent cohort. Because counts were too low, roughly 18 rarely observed V segments, including chromosome 9 orphons, were left out of the earlier analysis of several hundred of the donors. According to a later analysis, TCR association rates differed among HLA loci, with DRB1 alleles showing the most associated TCRs and HLA-C alleles showing the fewest. A further reported finding was that TCR beta sequences accurately predicted the HLA-A and HLA-B alleles for most subjects in the first cohort. A group of highly shared sequence variants was considered likely to be a technical artifact of the sequencing pipeline. In the study, about 150 TCR beta chains were listed as associated with cytomegalovirus. The authors suggested that the approach could potentially be extended to other disease states and immunological phenotypes. Cytomegalovirus status was reported to be diagnosed by the classifier with high specificity and sensitivity in both the original and validation cohorts. In a later analysis, most CMV-associated TCR beta chains were found to appear HLA-restricted, with HLA associations seemingly driven largely by CMV exposure. In this cohort, only TCR beta chains were sequenced, and detectable features were limited by the absence of alpha or paired-chain data. An earlier analysis of some 560 of the donors showed that most TCR beta V segments appeared in productive rearrangements either about 87% or about 30% of the time, which broadly matched IMGT annotations. Sequencing depth was assumed to be roughly uniform across donors in the presence/absence analyses, though that assumption may not hold. In vitro tests confirmed that a few of the cytomegalovirus-associated TCR beta chains recognize cytomegalovirus antigens. In a later genetic analysis, fewer N-insertions in productive TCRs were reported among donors in an Asian-associated ancestry cluster than the roughly 700-donor mean. Several of the top co-occurrence clusters appeared to be linked to parvovirus B19, influenza, CMV and Epstein-Barr virus, according to a later analysis.

The cohort comprised fewer than 750 healthy bone marrow donors. At the time of sampling, all cohort members were nominally healthy, though unrecorded immune exposures were likely present. The donor was CMV seronegative and was included in the group of over 300 seronegative cohort members. A peripheral blood sample was collected from each donor, and TCR beta sequencing was performed on peripheral blood mononuclear cells. The Qiagen DNeasy Blood Extraction Kit was used to extract genomic DNA from the blood cell samples. This clone was counted only a few times. Its antigen remains unidentified. Base qualities are missing; no much larger clone stands one base away.

The sequence came from a man in his thirties or forties in good health and CMV-seronegative. The chain was built from TRBV28 and TRBJ1-3; TRBD1 aligns with 7 central bases. The sequencing sample was made of PBMCs. The CDR3 here reads CASSFIFVGQADSGNTIYF. In nucleotides, the sequence is TGTGCCAGCAGTTTTATCTTCGTTGGACAGGCGGACTCTGGAAACACCATATATTTT.